These 3 T cell receptor beta chains originate from one sample sequenced in a study of blood T cell repertoires in COVID-19. This table comes from immunoSEQ multiplex PCR, and its TCRdb copy is limited to in-frame clones, with some not included. The table records hundreds of thousands of clones, over 75% of them present only once. Sequencing was done on a sample of peripheral blood. The receptors were sampled from a woman aged 50 to 60 with active or convalescent COVID-19.

The J gene is TRBJ1-4, the V gene TRBV2; 7 bases align to TRBD1. Germline V gives CDR1 SNHLY, CDR2 FYNNEI. V gave up 5 bases and J gave up 8 bases; unmatched junction bases: 8. This CDR3 spans 14 amino acids. CDR3 coding DNA: TGTGCCAGCAGTAAGGGGGCACTGGGGGAAAAACTGTTTTTT. It is translated as CASSKGALGEKLFF.

This chain links TRBV10-3 with TRBJ2-2, with TRBD2 as a possible D gene (5 bases). Germline V gene sequence: CDR1 ENHRY, CDR2 SYGVKD. With 0 bases removed from V and 5 bases from J, the gap between germline ends came to 19 bases. CDR3 size: 18 residues. CDR3 residues: CAISESIARGSGTGELFF. CDR3 nucleotides: TGTGCCATCAGTGAGTCTATAGCGAGAGGGTCGGGGACCGGGGAGCTGTTTTTT.

V usage is TRBV11-1 and J usage is TRBJ1-1, with D unresolved. Looked up from germline, CDR1 is SGHAT and CDR2 is FQDESV (reference sequence). With 2 bases removed from V and 8 bases from J, the gap between germline ends came to 9 bases. The CDR3 extends over 12 amino acids. The CDR3 sequence is CASSLNPGEAFF. CDR3 in DNA: TGTGCCAGCAGCTTAAACCCCGGGGAAGCTTTCTTT.